The TCR beta chain described here comes from a study of T cell changes during pregnancy in multiple sclerosis. Here immunoSEQ multiplex PCR was the method, and the copy in TCRdb shows in-frame clones only, minus some. The profile shows fewer than 65,000 clones, about 91% of them singletons. V shed 5 bases, J shed 6 bases, and the junction held 9 bases outside the gene matches. The CDR3 consists of 15 residues. CDR1 and CDR2 (germline): LNHDA, SQIVND (reference sequence). The chain employs TRBV19 and TRBJ2-7, with 11 bases fitting TRBD2. This material consisted of CD4+ T cells from peripheral blood mononuclear cells, taken in the first trimester of pregnancy. The clonotype was recovered from a female donor with multiple sclerosis, enrolled in a pregnancy study. The CDR3 region is CASSRLAGPLGEQYF. The CDR3 DNA follows: TGTGCCAGTAGTCGACTAGCGGGGCCCTTGGGCGAGCAGTACTTC.